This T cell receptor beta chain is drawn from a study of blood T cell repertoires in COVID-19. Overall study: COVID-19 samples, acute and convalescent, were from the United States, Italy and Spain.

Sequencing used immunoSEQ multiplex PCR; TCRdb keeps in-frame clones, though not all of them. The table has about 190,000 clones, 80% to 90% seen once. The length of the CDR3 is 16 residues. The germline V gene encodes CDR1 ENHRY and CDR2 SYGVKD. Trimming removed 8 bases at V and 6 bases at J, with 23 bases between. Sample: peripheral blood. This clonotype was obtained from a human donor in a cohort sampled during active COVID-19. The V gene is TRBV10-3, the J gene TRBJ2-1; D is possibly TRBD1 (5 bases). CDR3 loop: CAIHSQGSGNPNEQFF. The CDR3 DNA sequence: TGTGCCATCCATAGCCAGGGCTCGGGTAATCCCAATGAGCAGTTCTTC.